A selection of T cell receptor beta chains follows, all from one sample in a study of blood T cells in healthy people across ages. TCRdb fed the 5' RACE reads into MiXCR, producing one record per CDR3 protein. This sample has approximately 690,000 distinct CDR3 sequences, with approximately 40% found just once. Specimen: blood. These receptors were obtained from a man older than 75 in good health. CDR3s include the opening cysteine and the closing phenylalanine or tryptophan. A D gene is named only where the DNA matches it firmly. Clone size is given for some rows only: seen once, a few or many times, or a class if the clone is expanded.

cdr3_nt: TGTGCCAGCAGCTTCGACAGGGGAATCGGGGAGCTGTTTTTT
cdr3_aa: CASSFDRGIGELFF
v_call: TRBV7-2
j_call: TRBJ2-2
d_call: TRBD1
clone_size: .

cdr3_nt: TGCGCCAGCAGCCAAGACTGGCTCGATCGGGGGCAGGGCTCACCCCTCCACTTT
cdr3_aa: CASSQDWLDRGQGSPLHF
v_call: TRBV4-3
j_call: TRBJ1-6
d_call: .
clone_size: .

cdr3_nt: TGCAGTGCTAGATTGTCTAGCGGGGGGGTTGGGGAGACCCAGTACTTC
cdr3_aa: CSARLSSGGVGETQYF
v_call: TRBV20-1
j_call: TRBJ2-5
d_call: TRBD2
clone_size: many

cdr3_nt: TGTGCCTGGTCCTCCTCACCGACAGGGGCTCTCTCAGATACGCAGTATTTT
cdr3_aa: CAWSSSPTGALSDTQYF
v_call: TRBV30
j_call: TRBJ2-3
d_call: TRBD1
clone_size: .

cdr3_nt: TGTGCCAGCAGCGAAGCACAGGTGCCCCCCACAGATACGCAGTATTTT
cdr3_aa: CASSEAQVPPTDTQYF
v_call: TRBV9
j_call: TRBJ2-3
d_call: .
clone_size: .

cdr3_nt: TGTGCCAGCAGTAAGAACGCTTACAATGAGCAGTTCTTC
cdr3_aa: CASSKNAYNEQFF
v_call: TRBV6-2/TRBV6-3
j_call: TRBJ2-1
d_call: .
clone_size: many

cdr3_nt: TGTGCCAGCAGTCTAACCCGACAGGGACAGGGTGGCTACACCTTC
cdr3_aa: CASSLTRQGQGGYTF
v_call: TRBV28
j_call: TRBJ1-2
d_call: TRBD1
clone_size: .

cdr3_nt: TGCAGTGCAAGGGGGCATAGCGGGAGTTTTTCAGATACGCAGTATTTT
cdr3_aa: CSARGHSGSFSDTQYF
v_call: TRBV20-1
j_call: TRBJ2-3
d_call: TRBD2
clone_size: .

cdr3_nt: TGTGCCACAGACTTAATTCCGGAGACCTCCTACAATGAGCAGTTCTTC
cdr3_aa: CATDLIPETSYNEQFF
v_call: TRBV9
j_call: TRBJ2-1
d_call: .
clone_size: .

cdr3_nt: TGTGCCAGCAGCTTGGAACCCGCTCTAGCTAACTATGGCTACACCTTC
cdr3_aa: CASSLEPALANYGYTF
v_call: TRBV5-5
j_call: TRBJ1-2
d_call: .
clone_size: many

cdr3_nt: TGCAGTGCTAGACCACCGGGGGGGGGCTTGAACACTGAAGCTTTCTTT
cdr3_aa: CSARPPGGGLNTEAFF
v_call: TRBV20-1
j_call: TRBJ1-1
d_call: .
clone_size: .

cdr3_nt: TGCAGTGCTCCCGACAGGGAACATTCCTACGAGCAGTACTTC
cdr3_aa: CSAPDREHSYEQYF
v_call: TRBV20-1
j_call: TRBJ2-7
d_call: TRBD1
clone_size: .

cdr3_nt: TGTGCCAGCAGCGGCCGGACAGGGAACGAGCAGTACTTC
cdr3_aa: CASSGRTGNEQYF
v_call: TRBV7-2
j_call: TRBJ2-7
d_call: TRBD1
clone_size: .

cdr3_nt: TGCAGTGCGTACGGGACAGACCAAGAGACCCAGTACTTC
cdr3_aa: CSAYGTDQETQYF
v_call: TRBV20-1
j_call: TRBJ2-5
d_call: TRBD1
clone_size: few

cdr3_nt: TGCAGTGCTATCCGTGGGACAGCTAATCAGCCCCAGCATTTT
cdr3_aa: CSAIRGTANQPQHF
v_call: TRBV20-1
j_call: TRBJ1-5
d_call: TRBD1
clone_size: .

cdr3_nt: TGCGCCAGCAGCCCGCTTACAGGGGCTAGAGGCTACACCTTC
cdr3_aa: CASSPLTGARGYTF
v_call: TRBV4-1
j_call: TRBJ1-2
d_call: TRBD1
clone_size: few

cdr3_nt: TGCTGTGCTAGAGATAAAGGCCCCTCCTGGGAGCAGTACTTC
cdr3_aa: CCARDKGPSWEQYF
v_call: TRBV20-1
j_call: TRBJ2-7
d_call: .
clone_size: .

cdr3_nt: TGTGCCACCAGCAGAGACAAGGGGGGTGGTCAAGAGACCCAGTACTTC
cdr3_aa: CATSRDKGGGQETQYF
v_call: TRBV15
j_call: TRBJ2-5
d_call: .
clone_size: few

cdr3_nt: TGCAGCGTTGGGTCAGGCGAGCAGTACTTC
cdr3_aa: CSVGSGEQYF
v_call: TRBV29-1
j_call: TRBJ2-7
d_call: .
clone_size: .

cdr3_nt: TGCAGTGCTAGAGTGGGAACGAGGCTCAAGGGCGAGCAGTACTTC
cdr3_aa: CSARVGTRLKGEQYF
v_call: TRBV20-1
j_call: TRBJ2-7
d_call: .
clone_size: many

cdr3_nt: TGCGCCAGCAGCCAAGATCTGAGGAGCAATCAGCCCCAGCATTTT
cdr3_aa: CASSQDLRSNQPQHF
v_call: TRBV4-3
j_call: TRBJ1-5
d_call: .
clone_size: .

cdr3_nt: TGCGCCAGCAGCCCTGGGGTGGGAAGCGGGGGGGCCTTATCGGTCACAGATACGCAGTATTTT
cdr3_aa: CASSPGVGSGGALSVTDTQYF
v_call: TRBV4-1
j_call: TRBJ2-3
d_call: TRBD2
clone_size: few

cdr3_nt: TGCAGTGCTAGAGATGTTACTAGTGGGAGGGGGACAAGAGAGCAGTTCTTC
cdr3_aa: CSARDVTSGRGTREQFF
v_call: TRBV20-1
j_call: TRBJ2-1
d_call: .
clone_size: few

cdr3_nt: TGCAGTGCTAGGGAGCAGCTAGCGGTGGCCACCGGGGAGCTGTTTTTT
cdr3_aa: CSAREQLAVATGELFF
v_call: TRBV20-1
j_call: TRBJ2-2
d_call: TRBD2
clone_size: many

cdr3_nt: TGTGCCAGCTCACCAATACCGACTTCCTACAATGAGCAGTTCTTC
cdr3_aa: CASSPIPTSYNEQFF
v_call: TRBV18
j_call: TRBJ2-1
d_call: .
clone_size: few

cdr3_nt: TGCAGTGCTCAGACAAACTACAATGAGCAGTTCTTC
cdr3_aa: CSAQTNYNEQFF
v_call: TRBV20-1
j_call: TRBJ2-1
d_call: .
clone_size: .

cdr3_nt: TGCAGTGCTAGAAGGATCGACAACAGCCCAGAGACCCAGTACTTC
cdr3_aa: CSARRIDNSPETQYF
v_call: TRBV20-1
j_call: TRBJ2-5
d_call: .
clone_size: .

cdr3_nt: TGTGCCAGCAGCTTCGGTGGTGGGCACTACGAGCAGTACTTC
cdr3_aa: CASSFGGGHYEQYF
v_call: TRBV7-2
j_call: TRBJ2-7
d_call: .
clone_size: .

cdr3_nt: TGTGCCAGCAGCCTGTTTGGTTTGAGCGGGAGGTCCTACGAGCAGTACTTC
cdr3_aa: CASSLFGLSGRSYEQYF
v_call: TRBV3-1
j_call: TRBJ2-7
d_call: TRBD2
clone_size: once

cdr3_nt: TGTGCCAGCAGCCCCGGACAGGGTCGAAAACTGTTTTTT
cdr3_aa: CASSPGQGRKLFF
v_call: TRBV7-8
j_call: TRBJ1-4
d_call: TRBD1
clone_size: few

cdr3_nt: TGTGCCAGCAGCTCCTCCCAGGGGGGCTATGGCTACACCTTC
cdr3_aa: CASSSSQGGYGYTF
v_call: TRBV6-1
j_call: TRBJ1-2
d_call: TRBD1
clone_size: .

cdr3_nt: TGTGCCAGCAGTGAGACCCCGTGGAACCAGCCCCAGCATTTT
cdr3_aa: CASSETPWNQPQHF
v_call: TRBV6-1
j_call: TRBJ1-5
d_call: .
clone_size: .

cdr3_nt: TGTGCCAGCAGCTTGATTGCAGGTCAGTACTTC
cdr3_aa: CASSLIAGQYF
v_call: TRBV5-8
j_call: TRBJ2-5
d_call: .
clone_size: .

cdr3_nt: TGTGTCAGCAGCTTAGTAGGTAGCGGGATTGGCGATACGCAGTATTTT
cdr3_aa: CVSSLVGSGIGDTQYF
v_call: TRBV7-2
j_call: TRBJ2-3
d_call: TRBD2
clone_size: .

cdr3_nt: TGCAGTGCTGGTACTAGCGGGAGGGCGGATGGCACAGATACGCAGTATTTT
cdr3_aa: CSAGTSGRADGTDTQYF
v_call: TRBV20-1
j_call: TRBJ2-3
d_call: TRBD2
clone_size: .

cdr3_nt: TGCGCCAGCAGCCAAGCGATCACAGATACGCAGTATTTT
cdr3_aa: CASSQAITDTQYF
v_call: TRBV4-3
j_call: TRBJ2-3
d_call: .
clone_size: many

cdr3_nt: TGTGCCAGCAGTACGGACAGGTCCTACGTCGGGGCCAACGTCCTGACTTTC
cdr3_aa: CASSTDRSYVGANVLTF
v_call: TRBV6-2/TRBV6-3
j_call: TRBJ2-6
d_call: TRBD1
clone_size: .

cdr3_nt: TGCAGCGGAGGACAACGGGGGGTGAACACTGAAGCTTTCTTT
cdr3_aa: CSGGQRGVNTEAFF
v_call: TRBV29-1
j_call: TRBJ1-1
d_call: .
clone_size: .

cdr3_nt: TGTGCCAGCAGTTATCCCGGGACAGTTACTTACGAGCAGTACTTC
cdr3_aa: CASSYPGTVTYEQYF
v_call: TRBV6-2/TRBV6-3
j_call: TRBJ2-7
d_call: TRBD1
clone_size: .

cdr3_nt: TGTGCCAGCAGTTTATCAGGGTCACGCATCCACGAGCAGTACTTC
cdr3_aa: CASSLSGSRIHEQYF
v_call: TRBV27
j_call: TRBJ2-7
d_call: .
clone_size: .

cdr3_nt: TGTGCCAGCTCACCATTGAGTGTTGGTAGCGGGGCGCACGAGCAGTACTTC
cdr3_aa: CASSPLSVGSGAHEQYF
v_call: TRBV18
j_call: TRBJ2-7
d_call: TRBD2
clone_size: .

cdr3_nt: TGCAGTGCTAGAGAAACAGGGTCCGGAAACATTCAGTACTTC
cdr3_aa: CSARETGSGNIQYF
v_call: TRBV20-1
j_call: TRBJ2-4
d_call: .
clone_size: many

cdr3_nt: TGTGCCAGCAGTTACTCTATTCGAGACGTCGGCACAGATACGCAGTATTTT
cdr3_aa: CASSYSIRDVGTDTQYF
v_call: TRBV6-2/TRBV6-3
j_call: TRBJ2-3
d_call: .
clone_size: .

cdr3_nt: TGTGCCAGCAGCGGCCTAGCGGGAGCGGGCTACGAGCAGTACTTC
cdr3_aa: CASSGLAGAGYEQYF
v_call: TRBV7-2
j_call: TRBJ2-7
d_call: TRBD2
clone_size: .

cdr3_nt: TGTGCCAGCAGCTCTACCCGGATCCTAGCGGGGAGCACAGATACGCGGTATTTT
cdr3_aa: CASSSTRILAGSTDTRYF
v_call: TRBV7-2
j_call: TRBJ2-3
d_call: TRBD2
clone_size: .

cdr3_nt: TGTGCCAGCGGCACAAACTACAATGAGCAGTTCTTC
cdr3_aa: CASGTNYNEQFF
v_call: TRBV27
j_call: TRBJ2-1
d_call: .
clone_size: few

cdr3_nt: TGTGCCAGCAGCTCTGACGCGGGGGTGTACAATGAGCAGTTCTTC
cdr3_aa: CASSSDAGVYNEQFF
v_call: TRBV7-2
j_call: TRBJ2-1
d_call: TRBD2
clone_size: few

cdr3_nt: TGCGCCAGCAGCGTGAGAGACACAGATACGCAGTATTTT
cdr3_aa: CASSVRDTDTQYF
v_call: TRBV5-1
j_call: TRBJ2-3
d_call: .
clone_size: .